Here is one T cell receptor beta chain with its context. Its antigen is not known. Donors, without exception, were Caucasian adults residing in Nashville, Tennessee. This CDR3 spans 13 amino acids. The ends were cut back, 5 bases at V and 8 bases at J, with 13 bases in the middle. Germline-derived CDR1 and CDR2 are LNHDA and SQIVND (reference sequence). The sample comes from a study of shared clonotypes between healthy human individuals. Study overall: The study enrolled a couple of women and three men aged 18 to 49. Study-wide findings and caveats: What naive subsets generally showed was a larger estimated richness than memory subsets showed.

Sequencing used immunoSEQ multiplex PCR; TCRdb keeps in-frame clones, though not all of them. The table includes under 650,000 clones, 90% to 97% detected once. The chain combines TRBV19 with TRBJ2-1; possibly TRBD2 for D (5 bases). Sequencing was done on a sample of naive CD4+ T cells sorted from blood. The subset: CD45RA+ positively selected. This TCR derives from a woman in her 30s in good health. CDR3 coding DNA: TGTGCCAGTAGTGTTACTAGTATCCATGAGCAGTTCTTC. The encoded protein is CASSVTSIHEQFF.